The 24 T cell receptor beta chains reported below all come from one sample, sequenced in a study of radiation and T cells in renal cell carcinoma. The time point here: blood 2 weeks post-SBRT. As for treatment: 15 Gy SBRT to primary tumor, nephrectomy 4 weeks later. Repertoires were generated with immunoSEQ multiplex PCR, while TCRdb's copy carries only in-frame clones and drops some. The data hold 100,000 to 150,000 clones, with more than 75% observed a single time. Source: blood, taken from a patient whose treatment included radiotherapy and nephrectomy. The receptors shown here come from a woman in her 70s with renal cell carcinoma.

The chain couples TRBV7-6 to TRBJ1-2, with TRBD1 as a possible D gene (5 bases). CDR3 length: 14 residues. The germline CDR1 and CDR2 sequences are SGHVS and FNYEAQ. V was cut by 3 bases and J by 2 bases, with 10 bases left in between. CDR3 nucleotides: TGTGCCAGCAGCTTGGGGCCGGCGAACTATGGCTACACCTTC. Translating gives CASSLGPANYGYTF.

V usage is TRBV7-9 and J usage is TRBJ2-1; 8 positions agree with TRBD1. Germline trimming cut 8 bases from V and 9 bases from J; bases unmatched to any gene: 6. CDR1 and CDR2 from the germline V gene are SEHNR and FQNEAQ (reference sequence). CDR3 length: 12 amino acids. The CDR3 coding sequence is TGTGCCAGCGGACAGGGAAAGAGTGAGCAGTTCTTC. Amino acids: CASGQGKSEQFF.

Only one count was recorded for this clone. CDR3 sequence (DNA): TGTGCCAGTAAAGTTATAGGGGAGTTAACCGGGGAGCTGTTTTTT. Protein sequence: CASKVIGELTGELFF. V and J are TRBV19 and TRBJ2-2; D assignment may be TRBD1 or TRBD2 (5 bases each). The CDR3 contains 15 residues. Trimming removed 7 bases from V and 5 bases from J, with 17 bases in between. Germline lookup yields CDR1 LNHDA and CDR2 SQIVND (reference sequence).

The chain joins TRBV27 to TRBJ1-5, with D maybe TRBD1 (5 bases). The CDR3 totals 16 residues. V was shortened by 2 bases and J by 3 bases, with 14 bases between the two germline ends. Germline V gene lookup returns CDR1 MNHEY and CDR2 SMNVEV (reference sequence). The CDR3 coding sequence is TGTGCCAGCAGTTTAGGGGGAACGGTACACAATCAGCCCCAGCATTTT. It translates to CASSLGGTVHNQPQHF.

The CDR3 coding sequence is TGTGCCATCAGCCAGGGGTTATCTGGAAACACCATATATTTT. This codes for CAISQGLSGNTIYF. This chain connects TRBV10-3 to TRBJ1-3; possible D gene TRBD1, 6 bases. The length of the CDR3 is 14 residues. Germline loops: CDR1 ENHRY, CDR2 SYGVKD. V was shortened by 6 bases and J by 1 base, with 10 bases between the two germline ends.

J is TRBJ2-1 and V is TRBV19, with TRBD2 as a possible D gene (6 bases). Between the trimmed V and J ends, which lost 5 bases and 0 bases, there was a span of 14 bases. The CDR3 contains 16 residues. Germline values: CDR1 LNHDA, CDR2 SQIVND (reference sequence). The CDR3 is CASSAMTSSSYNEQFF. Here the CDR3 DNA reads TGTGCCAGTAGTGCAATGACTAGTAGCTCCTACAATGAGCAGTTCTTC.

This chain joins TRBV6-1 and TRBJ1-3, with 10 bases identical to TRBD1. CDR3 size: 16 residues. The V gene end was trimmed by 0 bases and the J gene end by 5 bases; junction bases not matched to a gene: 4. CDR1 and CDR2 (germline): MNHNS, SASEGT. The CDR3 here is CASSEAGQGNRNTIYF. In DNA form, the CDR3 reads TGTGCCAGCAGTGAAGCGGGACAGGGGAATCGAAACACCATATATTTT.

The chain joins TRBV19 to TRBJ1-1; the D gene is possibly TRBD1 (5 bases). The length of the CDR3 is 15 residues. With 3 bases removed from V and 1 base from J, the gap between germline ends came to 12 bases. Per the germline V gene, CDR1 is LNHDA and CDR2 is SQIVND (reference sequence). The CDR3 protein is CASSIRPGPNTEAFF. The CDR3 DNA reads TGTGCCAGTAGTATTCGGCCGGGACCGAACACTGAAGCTTTCTTT.

The chain employs TRBV19 and TRBJ1-5, with 8 positions matching TRBD1. The CDR3 contains 13 residues. The germline V gene encodes CDR1 LNHDA and CDR2 SQIVND (reference sequence). Trimming removed 10 bases from V and 6 bases from J; junction bases left unmatched: 8. The CDR3 loop is CATMDRVGQPQHF. As DNA, the CDR3 is TGTGCCACTATGGACAGGGTGGGTCAGCCCCAGCATTTT.

The genes are TRBV5-6 and TRBJ1-3, with TRBD1 matching 7 bases. The junction had 3 bases not matched to a gene; V was cut back by 5 bases and J by 1 base. CDR3 length: 14 residues. CDR1 and CDR2 from the germline V gene are SGHDT and YYEEEE. The CDR3 DNA reads TGTGCCAGCAGTCTACAGGGGTCTGGAAACACCATATATTTT. Protein product: CASSLQGSGNTIYF.

The chain links TRBV6-5 to TRBJ1-1; D is uncertain. Germline-derived CDR1 and CDR2 are MNHEY and SVGAGI. V shed 8 bases and J shed 1 base, with 11 bases lying between them. The length of the CDR3 is 13 residues. CDR3: CASGPARNTEAFF. In DNA, the CDR3 is TGTGCCAGCGGCCCAGCCAGGAACACTGAAGCTTTCTTT.

The rearrangement uses TRBV6-5 and TRBJ1-2; D gene unclear. This CDR3 contains 14 residues. The V and J ends lost 4 bases and 8 bases respectively, with 17 bases between them. CDR1 and CDR2 from the germline V gene are MNHEY and SVGAGI. The DNA of the CDR3 is TGTGCCAGCAGTTCCTTACTTCGAACGGGAGGCTACACCTTC. Its translation: CASSSLLRTGGYTF.

The V and J genes are TRBV6-4 and TRBJ1-1; TRBD1 might be the D (5 bases). Germline V CDR1 and CDR2: MRHNA, SNTAGT. Trimming stripped 0 bases from V and 1 base from J, with 15 bases between. CDR3 length: 17 amino acids. CDR3 residues: CASSDSIGAKKNTEAFF. The CDR3 coding sequence is TGTGCCAGCAGTGACTCTATCGGGGCCAAAAAGAACACTGAAGCTTTCTTT.

Comments on this clone: Other DNA sequences in this sample translate to the same CDR3. The V and J genes are TRBV6-5 and TRBJ2-5; D may be TRBD2 (5 bases). V was shortened by 6 bases and J by 5 bases, with 7 bases between the two germline ends. The CDR3 runs to 11 residues. The germline V gene has CDR1 MNHEY and CDR2 SVGAGI. CDR3 sequence reads: CASRGSETQYF. In DNA form, the CDR3 reads TGTGCCAGCAGGGGGAGCGAGACCCAGTACTTC.

The genes are TRBV11-3 and TRBJ1-2; the match to TRBD1 covers 11 bases. This CDR3 spans 14 amino acids. Germline assignment: CDR1 SGHNT and CDR2 YENEEA. With V trimmed by 3 bases and J by 7 bases, 4 bases remained unmatched. Written as DNA, the CDR3 is TGTGCCAGCAGCTTCGGACAGGGGGCTTTTGGCTACACCTTC. It translates to CASSFGQGAFGYTF. Filled out from reference TRBV11-3 and TRBJ1-2, the complete variable domain reads EAGVVQSPRYKIIEKKQPVAFWCNPISGHNTLYWYLQNLGQGPELLIRYENEEAVDDSQLPKDRFSAERLKGVDSTLKIQPAELGDSAVYLCASSFGQGAFGYTFGSGTRLTVV.

This clone was detected only once. The CDR3 region has the DNA TGTGCCAGCAGCCCTGACAGGGGAGGTAATTCACCCCTCCACTTT. It translates to CASSPDRGGNSPLHF. This chain links TRBV7-2 with TRBJ1-6; TRBD1 matches 8 bases. This CDR3 spans 15 amino acids. Germline values: CDR1 SGHTA, CDR2 FQGNSA. The J segment lost 6 bases and the V segment lost 5 bases, leaving 6 bases of the junction unmatched.

This chain joins TRBV6-1 and TRBJ1-1; 8 bases line up with TRBD1. The CDR3 has 13 amino acids. Germline CDR1 MNHNS, CDR2 SASEGT. V shed 5 bases and J 3 bases; nucleotides not matched to a gene: 2. The CDR3 nucleotides are TGTGCCAGCAGTCGGACAGGGTACACTGAAGCTTTCTTT. Encoded protein: CASSRTGYTEAFF.

About this clone itself: The sample has other DNA sequences that encode this CDR3 too. The chain has TRBV15 and TRBJ1-1; D unresolved. This CDR3 comprises 13 residues. Trimming removed 1 base from V and 1 base from J, with 4 bases in between. Germline CDR1 and CDR2: LNHNV and YYDKDF (reference sequence). The chain's CDR3 is CATSRGQNTEAFF. CDR3 sequence (DNA): TGTGCCACCAGCAGAGGCCAGAACACTGAAGCTTTCTTT.

The V and J genes are TRBV10-3 and TRBJ2-7, with 9 positions matching TRBD2. CDR1 and CDR2 from the germline V gene are ENHRY and SYGVKD. With V trimmed by 7 bases and J by 7 bases, 2 bases remained unmatched. The CDR3 has 11 amino acids. DNA for the CDR3: TGTGCCATCAAAGCGGGGGGAGAGCAGTACTTC. Residues: CAIKAGGEQYF.

This clone has a single count. CDR3 DNA sequence: TGCGCCAGCAGTGGAGGGGTCGGGGGGGGCTACTCCTACAATGAGCAGTTCTTC. Protein sequence: CASSGGVGGGYSYNEQFF. The rearrangement joins TRBV10-1 to TRBJ2-1; 8 positions agree with TRBD2. Germline CDR1 WNHNN, CDR2 SYGVQD (reference sequence). With 4 bases clipped from V and 0 bases from J, the junction kept 11 bases outside the gene matches. The CDR3 spans 18 residues.

The CDR3 sequence: CASSIYLGNSPLHF. The CDR3 DNA sequence: TGTGCCAGCAGTATTTACTTGGGGAATTCACCCCTCCACTTT. The V call is TRBV27, the J call TRBJ1-6; D is unresolved. The germline V gene encodes CDR1 MNHEY and CDR2 SMNVEV (reference sequence). The CDR3 extends over 14 amino acids. V lost 5 bases to trimming and J lost 7 bases, with 12 bases between them.

The genes are TRBV2 and TRBJ2-4; D not certain. The CDR3 has 12 amino acids. V lost 4 bases to trimming and J lost 3 bases, with 4 bases between them. Germline lookup yields CDR1 SNHLY and CDR2 FYNNEI. CDR3 DNA sequence: TGTGCCAGCAGTGGAGGCAAAAACATTCAGTACTTC. Translation: CASSGGKNIQYF.

In DNA, the CDR3 is TGTGCCAGTAGTATCTGGAGGTCAGGGATACCTGGCTACACCTTC. This sequence encodes CASSIWRSGIPGYTF. The chain is built from TRBV19 and TRBJ1-2; TRBD1 might be the D (5 bases). V lost 3 bases to trimming and J lost 7 bases, with 18 bases between them. Per germline, CDR1 LNHDA and CDR2 SQIVND (reference sequence). The CDR3 is 15 residues long.

V and J are TRBV4-3 and TRBJ1-2; maybe TRBD1 (5 bases). The CDR3 loop spans 14 amino acids. V dropped 1 base and J dropped 3 bases, with 9 bases sitting between them. CDR1 LGHNA and CDR2 YSLEER come from the germline V gene. CDR3 amino acids: CASSQGGSDYGYTF. The CDR3 DNA follows: TGCGCCAGCAGCCAAGGGGGGTCGGACTATGGCTACACCTTC.